This T cell receptor beta chain was identified during a study of control samples from healthy donors and cancer patients. Sequencing used immunoSEQ multiplex PCR; TCRdb keeps in-frame clones, though not all of them. Of some 120,000 clones listed, approximately 90% were seen once; the top ten hold around 7.9%. This clone was seen a single time. The source material was blood. The receptor was isolated from a man between 18 and 29 years old in good health.

CDR3 nucleotides: TGCAGCGTTGACAGGGATCGAGGCTACACCTTC. Amino acid sequence: CSVDRDRGYTF. The chain combines TRBV29-1 with TRBJ1-2, with D perhaps matching TRBD1 (5 bases). The CDR3 has 11 residues. The ends were cut back, 3 bases at V and 8 bases at J, with 10 bases in the middle. The germline CDR1 and CDR2 sequences are SQVTM and ANQGSEA.